This entry lists 27 T cell receptor beta chains sequenced from one sample in a study of early T cells in non-severe SARS-CoV-2 infection. TCRdb re-called the 5' RACE reads through MiXCR, storing one row per CDR3 protein. This table holds about 80,000 distinct CDR3 sequences, 4.5% to 6% found once. Material: whole blood, obtained at baseline. Receptors were obtained from an adult who was a healthcare worker with PCR-confirmed SARS-CoV-2 infection or an uninfected control (not recorded which).

The chain joins TRBV11-3 to TRBJ2-2; TRBD1 matches 8 bases. Germline CDR1 SGHNT, CDR2 YENEEA. The CDR3 is 14 amino acids. After removal of 5 bases from V and 3 bases from J, the junction contained 2 bases not matched to a gene. The CDR3 DNA reads as TGTGCCAGCAGCGAACAGGGGGACACCGGGGAGCTGTTTTTT. Translated: CASSEQGDTGELFF.

This clonotype has only a few counts. This sequence joins TRBV2 and TRBJ2-5, with a weak D call TRBD1 (5 bases). The V end was cut by 3 bases, the J end by 1 base, with 12 bases between. Germline V gene sequence: CDR1 SNHLY, CDR2 FYNNEI. The CDR3 covers 15 residues. The CDR3 nucleotides read TGTGCCAGCAGTGAGGCACAGGTTATCCAAGAGACCCAGTACTTC. Amino acids: CASSEAQVIQETQYF.

The table lists this clonotype with a few counts. The V and J genes are TRBV12-3 or TRBV12-4 and TRBJ2-1, with a possible D match to TRBD1 (6 bases). The CDR3 consists of 16 residues. V gave up 5 bases and J gave up 4 bases, with 18 bases separating them. The CDR3 loop is CASSLQGPPLYNEQFF. The CDR3 DNA sequence: TGTGCCAGCAGTCTACAGGGTCCACCCCTATACAATGAGCAGTTCTTC.

This clonotype has a count of ten or more. This chain uses TRBV27 with TRBJ1-2; D unclear. Germline CDR1 reads MNHEY; CDR2 reads SMNVEV (reference sequence). This CDR3 contains 13 residues. The ends were cut back, 7 bases at V and 3 bases at J, with 12 bases in the middle. For the CDR3, the DNA is TGTGCCAGCACGTCTGCTGGTGACTATGGCTACACCTTC. Residues: CASTSAGDYGYTF.

There are many counts of this clonotype. The chain carries TRBV11-2 and TRBJ2-4; 12 bases are a match to TRBD2. Germline assignment: CDR1 SGHAT and CDR2 FQNNGV. The CDR3 runs to 15 residues. V lost 5 bases to trimming and J lost 6 bases; unmatched junction nucleotides: 5. CDR3 loop: CASSIASGRGNIQYF. The CDR3 nucleotides read TGTGCCAGCAGCATAGCTAGCGGGAGGGGAAACATTCAGTACTTC.

This clonotype turned up a few times. This rearrangement joins TRBV11-2 to TRBJ2-2; no definite D call. Trimming shortened V by 0 bases and J by 3 bases, and 8 bases separated the two germline ends. Looked up from germline, CDR1 is SGHAT and CDR2 is FQNNGV. CDR3 length: 15 amino acids. CDR3 amino acids: CASSLERLYTGELFF. The DNA for the CDR3 is TGTGCCAGCAGCTTAGAACGGTTGTACACCGGGGAGCTGTTTTTT. Drawing the rest from reference TRBV11-2 and TRBJ2-2, the complete variable domain is EAGVAQSPRYKIIEKRQSVAFWCNPISGHATLYWYQQILGQGPKLLIQFQNNGVVDDSQLPKDRFSAERLKGVDSTLKIQPAKLEDSAVYLCASSLERLYTGELFFGEGSRLTVL.

The table lists this clonotype with a few counts. The chain employs TRBV19 and TRBJ2-7, with D perhaps matching TRBD1 (6 bases). The CDR3 is 14 residues long. Germline loops: CDR1 LNHDA, CDR2 SQIVND (reference sequence). V lost 9 bases and J lost 3, with 18 bases in between. In nucleotides, the CDR3 is TGTGCCAGCGGGAAACAGGGTCTGGGCTACGAGCAGTACTTC. It translates to CASGKQGLGYEQYF.

This clonotype has only a few counts. V gene TRBV20-1 combines with J gene TRBJ2-7; 8 bases line up with TRBD2. This CDR3 contains 12 residues. Germline CDR1 reads DFQATT; CDR2 reads SNEGSKA (reference sequence). CDR3 coding DNA: TGCAGCGCCCTAGCGGGCGCCTACGAGCAGTACTTC. Its protein product is CSALAGAYEQYF.

This clonotype was recorded at least ten times. The chain carries TRBV7-6 and TRBJ1-5; no firm D call. The CDR3 totals 15 residues. The V gene lost 1 base and the J gene lost 4 bases, with 11 bases spanning the gap. The germline V gene encodes CDR1 SGHVS and CDR2 FNYEAQ. In DNA form, the CDR3 reads TGTGCCAGCAGCTTAGGTCATAACGTTAATCAGCCCCAGCATTTT. This encodes CASSLGHNVNQPQHF.

This chain connects TRBV27 to TRBJ2-7, with a possible D match to TRBD1 (6 bases). Trimming cost V 5 bases and J 2 bases, with 19 bases left between them. Germline loops: CDR1 MNHEY, CDR2 SMNVEV (reference sequence). The CDR3 length is 16 residues. The CDR3 reads CASSPSRQDLTYEQYF. In DNA form, the CDR3 reads TGTGCCAGCAGTCCGTCTCGACAGGACCTTACCTACGAGCAGTACTTC.

The chain carries TRBV24-1 and TRBJ2-5; D might be TRBD1 or TRBD2, each matching 6 bases. Germline CDR1 and CDR2: KGHDR and SFDVKD. With 5 bases removed from V and 2 bases from J, the gap between germline ends came to 20 bases. This CDR3 is built from 17 residues. CDR3 region: CATSVGSRGGGQETQYF. CDR3 DNA sequence: TGTGCCACCAGTGTTGGGTCCAGGGGAGGCGGGCAAGAGACCCAGTACTTC.

This clonotype was seen many times. V usage is TRBV20-1 and J usage is TRBJ2-7; D is ambiguous. V shed 1 base and J shed 2 bases, with 12 bases lying between them. This CDR3 comprises 14 residues. In germline, CDR1 is DFQATT, CDR2 SNEGSKA (reference sequence). The CDR3 reads CSARAVGTAYEQYF. The CDR3 nucleotides read TGCAGTGCTAGAGCGGTCGGAACAGCCTACGAGCAGTACTTC.

This clonotype was counted many times. The chain uses TRBV7-3 and TRBJ2-2; D is undetermined. Germline CDR1 and CDR2: SGHTA and FQGTGA. The CDR3 loop spans 15 amino acids. The V gene lost 3 bases and the J gene lost 0 bases, with 8 bases spanning the gap. CDR3 in DNA: TGTGCCAGCAGCTTTGGACCCACGAACACCGGGGAGCTGTTTTTT. It codes for CASSFGPTNTGELFF.

There are a few counts of this clonotype. The chain has TRBV12-3 or TRBV12-4 and TRBJ1-6; TRBD1 agrees at 8 bases. This CDR3 region has 14 residues. J lost 7 bases, V lost 5 bases, and 4 bases had no gene match. For the CDR3, the DNA is TGTGCCAGCAGTCCAGGGGGCAAGAATTCACCCCTCCACTTT. Protein product: CASSPGGKNSPLHF.

This clonotype was counted at least ten times. The V gene is TRBV2, the J gene TRBJ2-7; D may be TRBD2 (5 bases). Deletions cut 2 bases from V and 2 bases from J, with 10 bases between. Germline V CDR1 and CDR2: SNHLY, FYNNEI. The CDR3 runs to 14 residues. The CDR3 DNA reads as TGTGCCAGCAGTGAACAGCGGAGCGCCTACGAGCAGTACTTC. Translated: CASSEQRSAYEQYF.

This clonotype was recorded at least ten times. This chain connects TRBV10-3 to TRBJ2-7, with 12 bases lining up with TRBD2. Germline CDR1 ENHRY, CDR2 SYGVKD. The J segment lost 3 bases and the V segment lost 3 bases, leaving 6 bases of the junction unmatched. The CDR3 is 16 amino acids. The CDR3, as DNA: TGTGCCATCAGTGAAGGGTCTAGCGGGAGGGTCTACGAGCAGTACTTC. Amino acid sequence: CAISEGSSGRVYEQYF.

At least ten counts were recorded for this clonotype. The CDR3 coding sequence is TGTGCCAGCAGCCCGAACCTGGACAGAGAGCAGTTCTTC. Its translation is CASSPNLDREQFF. V and J are TRBV7-8 and TRBJ2-1; tentative D call: TRBD1 (6 bases). Trimming left V 5 bases short and J 10 bases short, with 15 bases between. Germline CDR1 reads SGHVS; CDR2 reads FQNEAQ. CDR3 length: 13 amino acids.

This clonotype was seen more than once but under ten times. The rearrangement uses TRBV6-5 and TRBJ1-3, with TRBD1 as a possible D gene (5 bases). V shed 2 bases and J shed 0 bases, with 14 bases lying between them. Germline CDR1 and CDR2: MNHEY and SVGAGI. This CDR3 is 17 amino acids long. The CDR3 here is CASSYTFRASSGNTIYF. CDR3 nucleotides: TGTGCCAGCAGTTACACCTTCAGGGCCTCCTCTGGAAACACCATATATTTT.

This clonotype came up a few times. The rearrangement uses TRBV27 and TRBJ2-1, with D perhaps matching TRBD2 (5 bases). The V and J ends lost 5 bases and 9 bases respectively, with 20 bases between them. Germline CDR1 is MNHEY and CDR2 is SMNVEV (reference sequence). CDR3 length equals 15 residues. The CDR3 nucleotides read TGTGCCAGCAGTCCACTAGTGGGAGCTCATACTGAGCAGTTCTTC. This sequence encodes CASSPLVGAHTEQFF.

This clonotype was detected ten times or more. This chain joins TRBV30 and TRBJ2-7; possible D gene TRBD2, 5 bases. Germline V gene data show CDR1 as GTSNPN and CDR2 as SVGIG (reference sequence). Trimming took off 0 bases at V and 2 bases at J, with 11 bases between the two ends. This CDR3 contains 14 residues. CDR3 DNA sequence: TGTGCCTGGAGTGTAAGCGGAGCTACCTACGAGCAGTACTTC. It yields the protein CAWSVSGATYEQYF.

This clonotype was observed a few times. The chain employs TRBV29-1 and TRBJ2-1; D uncertain. This CDR3 spans 12 amino acids. The germline V gene has CDR1 SQVTM and CDR2 ANQGSEA. V was clipped by 3 bases and J by 8 bases, with 11 bases between them. CDR3 loop: CSVDRVADEQFF. The CDR3 DNA reads TGCAGCGTTGATAGGGTAGCAGATGAGCAGTTCTTC.

The sample holds many counts of this clonotype. The V and J genes are TRBV20-1 and TRBJ2-2; 7 bases line up with TRBD2. V dropped 2 bases and J dropped 2; count of bases not matched to a gene: 5. Germline values: CDR1 DFQATT, CDR2 SNEGSKA (reference sequence). The CDR3 has 15 residues. CDR3 coding DNA: TGCAGTGCTAGAAGAGCGGGAAGAAACACCGGGGAGCTGTTTTTT. It codes for CSARRAGRNTGELFF.

This clonotype has at least ten counts. The gene calls are TRBV7-8 and TRBJ2-1, with 12 positions matching TRBD2. This CDR3 spans 15 amino acids. V trimming: 5 bases; J trimming: 8 bases; junction bases outside the gene matches: 7. Looked up from germline, CDR1 is SGHVS and CDR2 is FQNEAQ. CDR3 bases: TGTGCCAGCAGCCTATGGACTAGCGGGATCCATGAGCAGTTCTTC. The encoded protein is CASSLWTSGIHEQFF.

This clonotype was seen many times. The V gene is TRBV7-3, the J gene TRBJ2-6, with D possibly TRBD2 on 6 matching bases. This CDR3 is 16 amino acids long. Per germline, CDR1 SGHTA and CDR2 FQGTGA. Trimming removed 3 bases at V and 0 bases at J, with 9 bases between. The CDR3 reads CASSFGRNSGANVLTF. The CDR3 DNA follows: TGTGCCAGCAGCTTCGGGAGAAACTCTGGGGCCAACGTCCTGACTTTC.

The sample holds many counts of this clonotype. V gene TRBV15 combines with J gene TRBJ2-3, with D possibly TRBD2 on 6 matching bases. The CDR3 has 17 residues. V gave up 0 bases and J gave up 0 bases, with 13 bases separating them. Germline-derived CDR1 and CDR2 are LNHNV and YYDKDF (reference sequence). Here the CDR3 reads CATSRDEWRGSTDTQYF. The CDR3 nucleotides read TGTGCCACCAGCAGAGATGAATGGCGGGGTAGCACAGATACGCAGTATTTT.

This clonotype has a count of ten or more. The chain recombines TRBV9 with TRBJ1-1, with D unresolved. The CDR3 sequence is 12 residues long. CDR1 is SGDLS and CDR2 is YYNGEE in the germline V gene. The V and J ends lost 4 bases and 2 bases respectively, with 6 bases between them. The CDR3 DNA reads as TGTGCCAGCAGCAGGACTAACACTGAAGCTTTCTTT. Residues: CASSRTNTEAFF.

This clonotype was detected many times. The chain combines TRBV9 with TRBJ2-7, with D perhaps TRBD1 (6 bases). Per the germline V gene, CDR1 is SGDLS and CDR2 is YYNGEE. The CDR3 sequence is 15 residues long. The V and J ends lost 2 bases and 0 bases respectively, with 12 bases between them. CDR3 bases: TGTGCCAGCAGCGTTTCGTCAGGGGTCTCCTACGAGCAGTACTTC. The encoded protein is CASSVSSGVSYEQYF.